This T cell receptor (beta chain) stems from a study of neurological immune-mediated disorders. Ten or more counts support this clonotype. Via MiXCR, TCRdb re-called the 5' RACE reads, giving one row per CDR3 protein. Of 69,000 or so distinct CDR3 sequences in the sample, roughly 4.5% are singletons; the top ten hold about 2.2%. The CDR3 runs to 12 residues. The V gene's germline CDR1 is SGHDT and CDR2 YYEEEE. The V end was cut by 2 bases, the J end by 4 bases, with 4 bases between. This rearrangement joins TRBV5-6 to TRBJ1-5; D remains ambiguous. The TCR was taken from a woman aged 70-85 years with multiple sclerosis. Sequenced: PBMCs. CDR3 in DNA: TGTGCCAGCAGCTTTATTAATCAGCCCCAGCATTTT. Translation gives CASSFINQPQHF.